This T cell receptor beta chain is from a study of cytomegalovirus exposure and HLA in healthy donors. Looking at the study overall: In a later analysis, it was reported that the roughly 130 validation repertoires had been produced on the same platform as the 700 or so repertoires belonging to the first cohort.

It was the approximately 110-subject validation cohort, separate from the approximately 680-subject first cohort, to which the donors belonged. Generated by immunoSEQ multiplex PCR, the TCRdb table keeps only in-frame clones and is missing some. This table holds 200,000 to 300,000 clones, approximately 84% found once. After removal of 4 bases from V and 6 bases from J, the junction contained 2 bases not matched to a gene. There are 13 residues in the CDR3. Germline V gene sequence: CDR1 MNHEY, CDR2 SMNVEV (reference sequence). The sequencing sample was made of PBMCs. This clonotype originated in a woman between 25 and 40 years old in good health and CMV-seropositive. This rearrangement joins TRBV27 to TRBJ1-2, with 10 bases identical to TRBD1. The CDR3 here is CASSSGQGNGYTF. The CDR3 bases are TGTGCCAGCAGTTCGGGACAGGGGAATGGCTACACCTTC.